This TCR beta chain comes out of a study of blood T cell repertoires in COVID-19. The length of the CDR3 is 15 residues. Germline loops: CDR1 SGHVS, CDR2 FNYEAQ. V was shortened by 1 base and J by 0 bases, with 7 bases between the two germline ends. This clone was detected only once. Authors' methods: Cell counts per sample came from amplifying reference gene primers. TCRdb keeps only in-frame clones here, not all; method: immunoSEQ multiplex PCR. That table gives V, J and clone size, and the DNA gave D and trimming. The sample yields a few hundred thousand clones, approximately 87% seen once. The gene calls are TRBV7-6 and TRBJ2-1; no firm D call. Sequenced: PBMCs or T cells enriched from blood (not recorded which). The receptor's source is a woman aged 45 to 65 in a cohort exposed to, infected with or recovered from COVID-19 (not recorded which). CDR3 in amino acids: CASSLVASSYNEQFF. The CDR3, as DNA: TGTGCCAGCAGCTTAGTCGCTAGCTCCTACAATGAGCAGTTCTTC.